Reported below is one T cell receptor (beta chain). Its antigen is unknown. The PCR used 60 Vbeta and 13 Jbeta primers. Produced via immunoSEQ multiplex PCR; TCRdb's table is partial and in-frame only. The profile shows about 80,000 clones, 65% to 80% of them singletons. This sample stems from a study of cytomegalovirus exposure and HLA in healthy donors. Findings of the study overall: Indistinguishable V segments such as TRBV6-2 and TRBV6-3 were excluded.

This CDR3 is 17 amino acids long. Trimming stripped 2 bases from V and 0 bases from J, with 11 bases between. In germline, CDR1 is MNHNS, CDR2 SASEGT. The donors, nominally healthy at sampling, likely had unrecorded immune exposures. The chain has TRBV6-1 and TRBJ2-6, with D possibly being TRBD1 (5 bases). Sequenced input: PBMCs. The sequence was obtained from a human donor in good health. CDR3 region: CASSEQGMVSGANVLTF. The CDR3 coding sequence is TGTGCCAGCAGTGAACAGGGTATGGTCTCTGGGGCCAACGTCCTGACTTTC.